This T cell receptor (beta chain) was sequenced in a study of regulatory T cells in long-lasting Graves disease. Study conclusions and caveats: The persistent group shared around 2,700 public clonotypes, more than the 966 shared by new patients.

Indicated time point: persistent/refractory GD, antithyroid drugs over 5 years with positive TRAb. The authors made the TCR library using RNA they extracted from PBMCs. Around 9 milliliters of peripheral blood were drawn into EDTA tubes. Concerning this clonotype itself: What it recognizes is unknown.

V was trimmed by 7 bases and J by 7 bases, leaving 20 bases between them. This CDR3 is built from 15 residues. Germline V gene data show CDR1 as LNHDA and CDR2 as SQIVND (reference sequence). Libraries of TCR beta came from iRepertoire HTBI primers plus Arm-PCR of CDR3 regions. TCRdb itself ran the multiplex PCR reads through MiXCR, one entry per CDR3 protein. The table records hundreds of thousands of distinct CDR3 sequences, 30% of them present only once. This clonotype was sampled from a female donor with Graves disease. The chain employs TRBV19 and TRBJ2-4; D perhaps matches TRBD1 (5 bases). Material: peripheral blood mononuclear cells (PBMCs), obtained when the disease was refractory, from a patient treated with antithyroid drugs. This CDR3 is CASTSAGSMRNIQYF. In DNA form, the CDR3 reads TGTGCCAGTACATCCGCAGGGTCGATGAGGAACATTCAGTACTTC.